The sample holds a few counts of the clone carrying this TCR beta chain. The CDR3 runs 13 residues. From germline, CDR1 is SQVTM and CDR2 ANQGSEA. V gave up 6 bases and J gave up 5 bases; unmatched junction bases: 7. TCRdb processed the 5' RACE reads anew with MiXCR; each CDR3 protein has one entry. Among some 600,000 distinct CDR3 sequences listed, less than 9% were seen once. These data originate in a study of identical twins. The data also belong to a second study, concerning yellow fever vaccine responses in identical twins.

The sequence was obtained from a woman in her late teens or twenties in good health. Source material: PBMCs. The chain employs TRBV29-1 and TRBJ2-3, with 8 positions matching TRBD1. The CDR3 is CSVTGVLGDTQYF. CDR3 DNA: TGCAGCGTGACAGGGGTATTAGGAGATACGCAGTATTTT.